This T cell receptor beta chain was sequenced during a study of graft-versus-host responses after intestinal transplantation. Study-wide context: Transplant types were multivisceral, liver-intestinal, or isolated intestinal.

Note on this clone: Its specificity is not known.

Here immunoSEQ multiplex PCR was the method, and the copy in TCRdb shows in-frame clones only, minus some. The sample carries over 80,000 clones, more than 75% recorded once. This CDR3 contains 15 residues. Looked up from germline, CDR1 is SEHNR and CDR2 is FQNEAQ (reference sequence). Deletions cut 1 base from V and 2 bases from J, with 12 bases between. Study outcomes and limitations: Some GvH clones were seen earlier in gut or blood, suggesting intestinal origin.

Specimen: PBMCs, collected 255 days after intestinal transplant. The chain uses TRBV7-9 and TRBJ2-7; D is possibly TRBD1 (5 bases). The receptor was isolated from a human patient who received an intestinal transplant, so some T cells may come from the graft donor. CDR3 residues: CASSLEDRPTYEQYF. For the CDR3, the DNA is TGTGCCAGCAGCTTAGAAGACAGACCCACCTACGAGCAGTACTTC. Complete variable domain (other parts from reference TRBV7-9 and TRBJ2-7): DTGVSQNPRHKITKRGQNVTFRCDPISEHNRLYWYRQTLGQGPEFLTYFQNEAQLEKSRLLSDRFSAERPKGSFSTLEIQRTEQGDSAMYLCASSLEDRPTYEQYFGPGTRLTVT.